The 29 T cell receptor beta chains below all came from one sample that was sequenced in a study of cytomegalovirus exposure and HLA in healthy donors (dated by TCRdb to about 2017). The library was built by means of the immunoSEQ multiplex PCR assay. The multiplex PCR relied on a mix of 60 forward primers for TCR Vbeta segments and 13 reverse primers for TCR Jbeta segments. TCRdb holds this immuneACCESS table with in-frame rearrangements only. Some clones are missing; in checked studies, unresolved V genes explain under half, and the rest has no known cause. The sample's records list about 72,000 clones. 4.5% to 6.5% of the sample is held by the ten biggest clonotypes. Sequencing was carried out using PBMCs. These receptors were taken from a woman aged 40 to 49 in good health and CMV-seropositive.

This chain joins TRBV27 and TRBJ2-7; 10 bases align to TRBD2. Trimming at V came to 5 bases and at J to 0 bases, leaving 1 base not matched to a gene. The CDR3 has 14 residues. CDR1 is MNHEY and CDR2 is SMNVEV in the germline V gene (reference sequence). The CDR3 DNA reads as TGTGCCAGCAGTCGGACTAGCGGCTCCTACGAGCAGTACTTC. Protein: CASSRTSGSYEQYF.

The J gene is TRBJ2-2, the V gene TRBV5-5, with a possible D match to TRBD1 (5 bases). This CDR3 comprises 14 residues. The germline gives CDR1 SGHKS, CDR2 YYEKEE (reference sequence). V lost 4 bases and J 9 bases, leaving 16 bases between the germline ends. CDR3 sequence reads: CASSLILGRRELFF. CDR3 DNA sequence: TGTGCCAGCAGCCTAATACTGGGGCGCCGGGAGCTGTTTTTT.

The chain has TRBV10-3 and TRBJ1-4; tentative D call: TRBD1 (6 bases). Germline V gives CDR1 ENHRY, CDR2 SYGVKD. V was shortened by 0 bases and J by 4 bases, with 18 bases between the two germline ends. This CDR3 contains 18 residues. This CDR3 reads CAISESNRGLSGNEKLFF. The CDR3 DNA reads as TGTGCCATCAGTGAGTCGAATAGGGGGTTAAGTGGTAATGAAAAACTGTTTTTT.

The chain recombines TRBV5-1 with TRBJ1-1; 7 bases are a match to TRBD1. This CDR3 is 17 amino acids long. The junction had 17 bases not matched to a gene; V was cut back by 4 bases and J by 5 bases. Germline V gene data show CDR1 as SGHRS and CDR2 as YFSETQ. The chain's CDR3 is CASSRRGDDYLGTEAFF. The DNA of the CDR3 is TGCGCCAGCAGCCGCAGGGGGGACGACTATCTGGGAACTGAAGCTTTCTTT.

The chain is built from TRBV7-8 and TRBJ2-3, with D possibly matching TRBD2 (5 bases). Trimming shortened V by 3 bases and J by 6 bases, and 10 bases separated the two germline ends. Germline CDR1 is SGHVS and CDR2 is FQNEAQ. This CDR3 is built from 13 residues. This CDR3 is CASSFGGGDTQYF. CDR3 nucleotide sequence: TGTGCCAGCAGCTTCGGAGGAGGTGATACGCAGTATTTT.

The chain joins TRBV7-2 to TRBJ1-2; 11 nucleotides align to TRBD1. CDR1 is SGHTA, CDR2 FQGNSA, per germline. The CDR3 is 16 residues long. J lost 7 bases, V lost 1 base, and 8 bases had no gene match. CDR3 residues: CASSLGPGTGGFGYTF. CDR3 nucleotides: TGTGCCAGCAGCTTAGGGCCCGGGACAGGGGGTTTTGGCTACACCTTC.

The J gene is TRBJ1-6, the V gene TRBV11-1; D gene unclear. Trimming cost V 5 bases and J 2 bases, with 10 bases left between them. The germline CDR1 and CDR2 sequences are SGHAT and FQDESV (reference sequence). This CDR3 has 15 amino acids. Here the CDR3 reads CASSDRVTYNSPLHF. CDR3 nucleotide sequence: TGTGCCAGCAGCGACCGGGTTACCTATAATTCACCCCTCCACTTT.

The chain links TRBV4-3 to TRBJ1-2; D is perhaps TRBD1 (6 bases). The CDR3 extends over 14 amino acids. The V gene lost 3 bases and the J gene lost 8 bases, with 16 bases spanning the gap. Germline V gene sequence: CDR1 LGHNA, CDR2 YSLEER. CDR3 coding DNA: TGCGCCAGCAGCCAGCTAAACAGGGAAAGAGGCTACACCTTC. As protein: CASSQLNRERGYTF.

The CDR3 is CASSLSGAPEAFF. CDR3 bases: TGTGCCAGCAGTTTAAGTGGAGCCCCTGAAGCTTTCTTT. The chain links TRBV27 to TRBJ1-1; D gene unclear. Germline V gene sequence: CDR1 MNHEY, CDR2 SMNVEV (reference sequence). Trimming cost V 2 bases and J 6 bases, with 10 bases left between them. The length of the CDR3 is 13 residues.

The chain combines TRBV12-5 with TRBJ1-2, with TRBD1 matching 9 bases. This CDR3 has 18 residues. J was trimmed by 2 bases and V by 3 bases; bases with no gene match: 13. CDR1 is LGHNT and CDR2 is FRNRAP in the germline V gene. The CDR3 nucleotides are TGTGCTAGTGGTTTCTTAGATGGTTATGGGACAGGGAACTATGGCTACACCTTC. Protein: CASGFLDGYGTGNYGYTF.

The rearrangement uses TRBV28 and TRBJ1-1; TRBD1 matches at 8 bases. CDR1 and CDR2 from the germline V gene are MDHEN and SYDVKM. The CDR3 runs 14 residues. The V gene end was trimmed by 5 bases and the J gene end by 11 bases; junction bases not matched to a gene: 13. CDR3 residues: CASSLLTGDEGAFF. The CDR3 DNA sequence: TGTGCCAGCAGTCTCCTGACAGGGGACGAGGGGGCTTTCTTT.

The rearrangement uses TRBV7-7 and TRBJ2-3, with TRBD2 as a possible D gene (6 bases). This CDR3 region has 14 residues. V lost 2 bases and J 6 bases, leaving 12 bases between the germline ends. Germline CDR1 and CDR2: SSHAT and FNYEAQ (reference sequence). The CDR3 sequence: CASSLSRRGDTQYF. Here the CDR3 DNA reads TGTGCCAGCAGCTTAAGTAGGCGGGGCGATACGCAGTATTTT.

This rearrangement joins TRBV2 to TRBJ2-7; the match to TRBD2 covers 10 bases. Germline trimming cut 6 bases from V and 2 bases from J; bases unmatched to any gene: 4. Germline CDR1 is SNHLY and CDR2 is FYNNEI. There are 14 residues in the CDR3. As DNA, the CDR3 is TGTGCCAGCAGCCTAGCGGGAGTCCCCTACGAGCAGTACTTC. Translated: CASSLAGVPYEQYF.

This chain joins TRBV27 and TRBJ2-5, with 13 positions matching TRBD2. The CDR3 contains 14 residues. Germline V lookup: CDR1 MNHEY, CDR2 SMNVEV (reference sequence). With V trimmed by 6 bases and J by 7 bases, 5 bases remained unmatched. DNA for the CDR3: TGTGCCAGCAGACTAGCGGGAGGGCCGGGGACCCAGTACTTC. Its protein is CASRLAGGPGTQYF.

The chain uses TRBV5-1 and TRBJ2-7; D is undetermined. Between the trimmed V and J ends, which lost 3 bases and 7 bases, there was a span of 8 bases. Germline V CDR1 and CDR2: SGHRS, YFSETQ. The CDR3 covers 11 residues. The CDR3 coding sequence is TGCGCCAGCAGCTCTCCAGTAGAGCAGTACTTC. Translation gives CASSSPVEQYF.

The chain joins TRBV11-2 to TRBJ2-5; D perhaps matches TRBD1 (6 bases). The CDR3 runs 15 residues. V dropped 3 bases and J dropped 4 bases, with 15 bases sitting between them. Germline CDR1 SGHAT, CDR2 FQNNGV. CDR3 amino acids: CASSLDSISTETQYF. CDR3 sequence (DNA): TGTGCCAGCAGCTTGGACAGCATATCGACAGAGACCCAGTACTTC. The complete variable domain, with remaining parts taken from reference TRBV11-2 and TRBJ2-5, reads EAGVAQSPRYKIIEKRQSVAFWCNPISGHATLYWYQQILGQGPKLLIQFQNNGVVDDSQLPKDRFSAERLKGVDSTLKIQPAKLEDSAVYLCASSLDSISTETQYFGPGTRLLVL.

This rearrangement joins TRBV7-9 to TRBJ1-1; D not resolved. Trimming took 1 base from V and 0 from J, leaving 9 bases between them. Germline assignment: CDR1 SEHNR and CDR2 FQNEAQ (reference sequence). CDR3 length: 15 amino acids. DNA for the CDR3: TGTGCCAGCAGCTTAGAAGGAGGTATGAACACTGAAGCTTTCTTT. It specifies CASSLEGGMNTEAFF.

CDR3: CAISLIDTDTQYF. The CDR3 nucleotides read TGTGCCATCAGTTTGATAGACACAGATACGCAGTATTTT. The chain recombines TRBV10-3 with TRBJ2-3; D ambiguous. The CDR3 is made up of 13 amino acids. The V end lost 5 bases, the J end lost 2 bases, and 8 bases lay between the germline ends. Germline V gives CDR1 ENHRY, CDR2 SYGVKD.

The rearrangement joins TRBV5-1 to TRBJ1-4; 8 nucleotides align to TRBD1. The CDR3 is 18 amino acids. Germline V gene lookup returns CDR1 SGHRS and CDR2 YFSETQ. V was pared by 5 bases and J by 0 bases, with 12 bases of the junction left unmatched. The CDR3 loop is CASSRDRGGLATNEKLFF. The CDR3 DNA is TGCGCCAGCAGTAGAGACAGGGGAGGCCTAGCAACTAATGAAAAACTGTTTTTT. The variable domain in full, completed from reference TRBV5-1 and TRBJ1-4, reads KAGVTQTPRYLIKTRGQQVTLSCSPISGHRSVSWYQQTPGQGLQFLFEYFSETQRNKGNFPGRFSGRQFSNSRSEMNVSTLELGDSALYLCASSRDRGGLATNEKLFFGSGTQLSVL.

CDR3 in DNA: TGTGCCAGCAGCATAGGGGGAGCAGAGACCCAGTACTTC. The encoded protein is CASSIGGAETQYF. The chain carries TRBV7-8 and TRBJ2-5; a weak D match, TRBD1 (6 bases). Per the germline V gene, CDR1 is SGHVS and CDR2 is FQNEAQ. V dropped 5 bases and J dropped 4 bases, with 11 bases sitting between them. CDR3 length: 13 amino acids.

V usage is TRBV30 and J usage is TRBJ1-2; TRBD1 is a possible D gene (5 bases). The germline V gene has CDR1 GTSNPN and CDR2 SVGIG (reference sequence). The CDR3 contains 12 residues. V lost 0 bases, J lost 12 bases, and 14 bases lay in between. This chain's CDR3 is CAWSVFQGGHTF. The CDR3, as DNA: TGTGCCTGGAGTGTTTTCCAGGGAGGTCACACCTTC.

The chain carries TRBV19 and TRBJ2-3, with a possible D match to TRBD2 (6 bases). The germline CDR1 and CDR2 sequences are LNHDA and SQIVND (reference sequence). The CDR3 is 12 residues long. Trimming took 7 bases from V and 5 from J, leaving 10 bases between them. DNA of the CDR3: TGTGCCAGTACCTCAGCGGGAGATACGCAGTATTTT. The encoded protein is CASTSAGDTQYF.

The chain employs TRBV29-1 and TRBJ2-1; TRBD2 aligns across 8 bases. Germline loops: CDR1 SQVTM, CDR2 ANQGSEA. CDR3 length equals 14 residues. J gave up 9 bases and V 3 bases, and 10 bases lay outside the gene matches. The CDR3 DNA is TGCAGCGTTGACCGAATCGGGGGGGTTACTGAGCAGTTCTTC. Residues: CSVDRIGGVTEQFF.

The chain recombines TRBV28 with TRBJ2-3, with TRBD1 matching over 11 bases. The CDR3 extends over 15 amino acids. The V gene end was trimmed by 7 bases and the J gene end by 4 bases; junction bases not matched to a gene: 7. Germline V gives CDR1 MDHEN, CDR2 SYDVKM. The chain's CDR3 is CASTVGQGASDTQYF. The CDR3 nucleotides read TGTGCCAGCACCGTAGGACAGGGGGCGTCAGATACGCAGTATTTT.

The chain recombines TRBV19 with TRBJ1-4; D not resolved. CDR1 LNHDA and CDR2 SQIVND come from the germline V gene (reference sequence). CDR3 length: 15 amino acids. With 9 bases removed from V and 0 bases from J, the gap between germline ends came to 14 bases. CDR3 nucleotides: TGTGCCAGCAGGCCTGGGTCCGCAACTAATGAAAAACTGTTTTTT. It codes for CASRPGSATNEKLFF.

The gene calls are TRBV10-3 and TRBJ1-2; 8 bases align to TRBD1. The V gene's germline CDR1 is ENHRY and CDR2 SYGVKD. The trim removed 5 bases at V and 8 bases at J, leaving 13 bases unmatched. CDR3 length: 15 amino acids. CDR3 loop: CAISPLDREGTGYTF. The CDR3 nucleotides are TGTGCCATCAGTCCCTTGGACAGGGAGGGGACGGGCTACACCTTC.

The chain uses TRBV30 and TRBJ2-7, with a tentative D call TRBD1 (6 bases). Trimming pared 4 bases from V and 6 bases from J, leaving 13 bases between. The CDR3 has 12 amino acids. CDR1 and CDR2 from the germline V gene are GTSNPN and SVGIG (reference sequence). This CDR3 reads CAWMWIRGEQYF. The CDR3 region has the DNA TGTGCCTGGATGTGGATCAGGGGCGAGCAGTACTTC. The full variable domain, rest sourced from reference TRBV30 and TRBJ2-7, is SQTIHQWPATLVQPVGSPLSLECTVEGTSNPNLYWYRQAAGRGLQLLFYSVGIGQISSEVPQNLSASRPQDRQFILSSKKLLLSDSGFYLCAWMWIRGEQYFGPGTRLTVT.

CDR3 protein: CASSSYPTLGAVEQYF. DNA for the CDR3: TGTGCCAGCAGTTCCTACCCCACCCTGGGGGCAGTCGAGCAGTACTTC. This sequence joins TRBV6-5 and TRBJ2-7, with TRBD1 as a possible D gene (6 bases). V was trimmed by 4 bases and J by 6 bases, leaving 22 bases between them. The CDR3 covers 16 residues. Germline V gene lookup returns CDR1 MNHEY and CDR2 SVGAGI.

The CDR3 DNA follows: TGTGCCAGCAGCAAGCCCCCCCGCCGAGGGGGGATATGGCGGGGGGCTAGCACAGATACGCAGTATTTT. Protein sequence: CASSKPPRRGGIWRGASTDTQYF. The chain links TRBV21-1 to TRBJ2-3; no DNA check was done on the table's D call, TRBD2. TRBV21-1 is assigned pseudogene status. This CDR3 contains 23 residues.